Listed below are T cell receptor beta chains from one sample, sequenced in a study of blood T cell repertoires in COVID-19. Sequencing used immunoSEQ multiplex PCR; TCRdb keeps in-frame clones, though not all of them. The data show approximately 16,000 clones, with approximately 88% seen just once and roughly 12% held by the top ten. Material: peripheral blood. Receptors were obtained from a human donor in a cohort sampled during active COVID-19. Both conserved end residues are part of each CDR3.

j_call: TRBJ2-7
v_call: TRBV7-9
cdr3_aa: CASSHDRELYEQYF

j_call: TRBJ1-3
v_call: TRBV4-2
cdr3_aa: CASSQDIGRDSSGNTIYF

j_call: TRBJ1-6
v_call: TRBV2
cdr3_aa: CASSEREIYNSPLHF

j_call: TRBJ2-5
v_call: TRBV29-1
cdr3_aa: CSVEGAGRGETQYF

j_call: TRBJ1-4
v_call: TRBV3-1/TRBV3-2
cdr3_aa: CASSPPTGNREKLFF

j_call: TRBJ2-5
v_call: TRBV5-4
cdr3_aa: CASSLRTSGIETQYF

j_call: TRBJ2-2
v_call: TRBV12-3/TRBV12-4
cdr3_aa: CASSLRGSGELFF

j_call: TRBJ1-6
v_call: TRBV6-5
cdr3_aa: CASHRKDSNSPLHF

j_call: TRBJ2-1
v_call: TRBV6-2/TRBV6-3
cdr3_aa: CASSRGQSPYNEQFF

j_call: TRBJ1-1
v_call: TRBV5-1
cdr3_aa: CASSVTGVGTEAFF

j_call: TRBJ1-5
v_call: TRBV19
cdr3_aa: CASSITGANQPQHF

j_call: TRBJ2-5
v_call: TRBV30
cdr3_aa: CAWTAGGETQYF

j_call: TRBJ1-1
v_call: TRBV2
cdr3_aa: CASSDRGRGEAFF

j_call: TRBJ2-5
v_call: TRBV18
cdr3_aa: CASSPSRAAGGREETQYF

j_call: TRBJ2-2
v_call: TRBV19
cdr3_aa: CASTILGTHTGELFF

j_call: TRBJ1-2
v_call: TRBV6-6
cdr3_aa: CASRSTGEGYTF

j_call: TRBJ2-7
v_call: TRBV2
cdr3_aa: CASSRSLSSYEQYF

j_call: TRBJ1-1
v_call: TRBV7-9
cdr3_aa: CASSIHQMNTEAFF